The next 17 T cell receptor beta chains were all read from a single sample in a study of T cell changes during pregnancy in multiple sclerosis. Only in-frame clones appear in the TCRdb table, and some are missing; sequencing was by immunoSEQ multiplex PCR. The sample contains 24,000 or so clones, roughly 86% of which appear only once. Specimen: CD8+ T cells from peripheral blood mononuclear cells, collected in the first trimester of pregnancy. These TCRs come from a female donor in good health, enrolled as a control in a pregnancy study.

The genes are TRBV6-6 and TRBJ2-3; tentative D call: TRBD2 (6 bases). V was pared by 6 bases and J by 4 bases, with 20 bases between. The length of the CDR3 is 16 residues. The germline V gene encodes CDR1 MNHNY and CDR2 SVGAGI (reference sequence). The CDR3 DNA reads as TGTGCCAGCAGCCAAACCGCCGGACTACTCTCAGATACGCAGTATTTT. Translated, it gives CASSQTAGLLSDTQYF.

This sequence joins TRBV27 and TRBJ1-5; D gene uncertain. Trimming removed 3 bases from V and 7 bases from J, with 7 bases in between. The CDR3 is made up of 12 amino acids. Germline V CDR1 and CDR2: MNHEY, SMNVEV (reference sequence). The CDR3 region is CASSFQNQPQHF. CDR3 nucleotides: TGTGCCAGCAGTTTTCAGAACCAGCCCCAGCATTTT.

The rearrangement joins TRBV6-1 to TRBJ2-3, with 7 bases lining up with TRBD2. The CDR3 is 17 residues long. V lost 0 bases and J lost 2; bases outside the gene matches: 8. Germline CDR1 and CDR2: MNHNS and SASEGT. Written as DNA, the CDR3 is TGTGCCAGCAGTGAAGCGAATGGCGGGGGATACACAGATACGCAGTATTTT. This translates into CASSEANGGGYTDTQYF.

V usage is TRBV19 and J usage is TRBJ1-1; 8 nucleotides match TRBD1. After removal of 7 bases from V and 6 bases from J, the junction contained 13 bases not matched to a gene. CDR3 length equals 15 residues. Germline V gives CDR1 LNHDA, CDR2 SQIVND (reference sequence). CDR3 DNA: TGTGCCAGTACCCCCCTGCAGGGGGCGCGTTCTGAAGCTTTCTTT. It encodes CASTPLQGARSEAFF.

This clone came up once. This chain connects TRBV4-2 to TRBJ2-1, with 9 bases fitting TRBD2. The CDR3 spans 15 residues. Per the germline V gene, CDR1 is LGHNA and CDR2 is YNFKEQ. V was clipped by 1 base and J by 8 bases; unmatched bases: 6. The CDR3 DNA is TGTGCCAGCAGCCAAGTTCGCGGGGGGGAGTATGAGCAGTTCTTC. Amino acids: CASSQVRGGEYEQFF.

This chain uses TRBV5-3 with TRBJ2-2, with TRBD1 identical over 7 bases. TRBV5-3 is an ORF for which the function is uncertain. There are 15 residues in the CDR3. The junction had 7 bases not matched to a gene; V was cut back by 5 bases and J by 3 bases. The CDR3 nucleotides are TGTGCCAGAAGAAGACAGGGCTTTGACACCGGGGAGCTGTTTTTT. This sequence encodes CARRRQGFDTGELFF.

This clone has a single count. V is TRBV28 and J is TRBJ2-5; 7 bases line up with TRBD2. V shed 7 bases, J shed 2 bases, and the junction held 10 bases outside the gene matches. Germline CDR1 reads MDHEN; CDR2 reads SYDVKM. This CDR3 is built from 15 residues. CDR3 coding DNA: TGTGCCAGCACCCAGGAAGGGACTAATCAAGAGACCCAGTACTTC. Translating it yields CASTQEGTNQETQYF.

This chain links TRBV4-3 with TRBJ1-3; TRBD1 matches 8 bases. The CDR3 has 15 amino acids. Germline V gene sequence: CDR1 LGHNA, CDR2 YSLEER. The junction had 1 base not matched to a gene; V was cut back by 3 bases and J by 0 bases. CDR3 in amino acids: CASSQGTGSGNTIYF. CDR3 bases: TGCGCCAGCAGCCAGGGGACAGGCTCTGGAAACACCATATATTTT.

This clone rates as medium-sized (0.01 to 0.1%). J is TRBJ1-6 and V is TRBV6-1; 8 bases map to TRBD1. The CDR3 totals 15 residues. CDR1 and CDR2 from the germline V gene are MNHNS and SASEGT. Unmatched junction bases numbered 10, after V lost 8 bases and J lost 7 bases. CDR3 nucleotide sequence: TGTGCCAGCCTTGGACAGGGAGATTACAATTCACCCCTCCACTTT. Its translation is CASLGQGDYNSPLHF.

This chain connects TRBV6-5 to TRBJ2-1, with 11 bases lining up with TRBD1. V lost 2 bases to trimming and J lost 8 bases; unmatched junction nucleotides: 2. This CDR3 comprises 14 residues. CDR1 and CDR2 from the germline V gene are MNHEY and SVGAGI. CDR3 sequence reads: CASSYGQGAYEQFF. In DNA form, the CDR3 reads TGTGCCAGCAGTTACGGACAGGGGGCCTATGAGCAGTTCTTC.

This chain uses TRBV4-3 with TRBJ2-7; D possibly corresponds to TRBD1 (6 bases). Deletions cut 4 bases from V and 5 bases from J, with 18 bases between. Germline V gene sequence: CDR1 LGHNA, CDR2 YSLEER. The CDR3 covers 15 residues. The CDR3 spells CASSPPGQGMNEQYF. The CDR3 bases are TGCGCCAGCAGCCCGCCGGGGCAGGGGATGAACGAGCAGTACTTC.

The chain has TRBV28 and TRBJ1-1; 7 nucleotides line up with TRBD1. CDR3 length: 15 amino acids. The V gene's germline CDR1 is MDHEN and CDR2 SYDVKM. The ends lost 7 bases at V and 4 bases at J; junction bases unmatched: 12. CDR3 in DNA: TGTGCCAGCACCCAAGACAGGGAAAGTAGCACTGAAGCTTTCTTT. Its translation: CASTQDRESSTEAFF.

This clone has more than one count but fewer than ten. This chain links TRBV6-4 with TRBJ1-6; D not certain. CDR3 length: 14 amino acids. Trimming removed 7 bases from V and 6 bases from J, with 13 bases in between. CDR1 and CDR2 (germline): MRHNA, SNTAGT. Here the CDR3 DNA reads TGTGCCAGCAACAGCGGCGGGGTTAATTCACCCCTCCACTTT. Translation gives CASNSGGVNSPLHF.

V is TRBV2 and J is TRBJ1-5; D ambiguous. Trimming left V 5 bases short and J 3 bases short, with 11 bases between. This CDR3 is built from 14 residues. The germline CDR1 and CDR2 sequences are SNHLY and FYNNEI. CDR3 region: CASSTISFNQPQHF. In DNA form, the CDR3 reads TGTGCCAGCAGTACTATATCTTTCAATCAGCCCCAGCATTTT.

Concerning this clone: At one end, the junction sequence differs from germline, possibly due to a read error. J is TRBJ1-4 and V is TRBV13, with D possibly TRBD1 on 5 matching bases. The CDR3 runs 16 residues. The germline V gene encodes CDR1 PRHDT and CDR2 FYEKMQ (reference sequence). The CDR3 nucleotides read TGTGCCAGCAGCTTATCCGGCTGGGGCGGGAGCGAAAAACTCTTTTTT. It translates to CASSLSGWGGSEKLFF.

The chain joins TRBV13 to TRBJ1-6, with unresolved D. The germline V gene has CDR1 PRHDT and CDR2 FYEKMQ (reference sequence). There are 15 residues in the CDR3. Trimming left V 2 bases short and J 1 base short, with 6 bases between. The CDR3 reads CASSLSGSYNSPLHF. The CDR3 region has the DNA TGTGCCAGCAGCTTATCCGGGTCCTATAATTCACCCCTCCACTTT. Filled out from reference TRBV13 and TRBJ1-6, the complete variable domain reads AAGVIQSPRHLIKEKRETATLKCYPIPRHDTVYWYQQGPGQDPQFLISFYEKMQSDKGSIPDRFSAQQFSDYHSELNMSSLELGDSALYFCASSLSGSYNSPLHFGNGTRLTVT.

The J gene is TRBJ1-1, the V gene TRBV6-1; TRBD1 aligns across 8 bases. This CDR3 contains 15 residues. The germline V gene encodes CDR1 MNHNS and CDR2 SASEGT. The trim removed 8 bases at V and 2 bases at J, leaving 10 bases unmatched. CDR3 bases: TGTGCCAGCGGAGGGGGGACAGGCCTAAACACTGAAGCTTTCTTT. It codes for CASGGGTGLNTEAFF.